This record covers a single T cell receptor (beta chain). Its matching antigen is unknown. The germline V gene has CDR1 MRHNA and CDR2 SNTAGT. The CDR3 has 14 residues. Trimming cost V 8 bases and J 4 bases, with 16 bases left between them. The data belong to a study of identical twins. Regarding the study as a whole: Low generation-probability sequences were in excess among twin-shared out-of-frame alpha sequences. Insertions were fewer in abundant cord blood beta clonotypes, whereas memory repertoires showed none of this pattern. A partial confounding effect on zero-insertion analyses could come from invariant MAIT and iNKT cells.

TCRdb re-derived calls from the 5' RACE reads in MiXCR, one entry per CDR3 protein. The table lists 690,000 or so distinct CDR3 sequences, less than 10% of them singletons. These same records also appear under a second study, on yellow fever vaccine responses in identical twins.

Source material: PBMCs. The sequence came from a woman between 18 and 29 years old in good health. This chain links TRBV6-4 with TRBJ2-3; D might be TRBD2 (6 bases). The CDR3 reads CASAPAGGADTQYF. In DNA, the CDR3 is TGTGCCAGCGCACCGGCAGGCGGGGCAGATACGCAGTATTTT.